This T cell receptor (beta chain) was obtained from a study of blood T cell repertoires in COVID-19. Across the whole study: PBMCs, B-cell-depleted T cells, or T cells were the source of the cDNA or gDNA that made up the material.

How the authors handled the data: Reference gene primer amplification gave estimated nucleated cell counts. Sequencing used immunoSEQ multiplex PCR; TCRdb keeps in-frame clones, though not all of them. The V and J calls and clone size were taken over from that table, and D and trimming were inferred from the DNA. The repertoire consists of 300,000 to 350,000 clones, with 90% occurring once and the leading ten covering around 4.5%. Germline CDR1 LGHDT, CDR2 YNNKEL (reference sequence). The CDR3 is 18 residues long. V lost 1 base and J lost 1; bases outside the gene matches: 9. The sequence was collected from a woman between 18 and 30 years old with acute COVID-19. This chain uses TRBV3-1 (or the pseudogene TRBV3-2) with TRBJ2-5; 10 bases map to TRBD2. Sequencing input: PBMCs or T cells enriched from blood (not recorded which). CDR3 bases: TGTGCCAGCAGCCAAGTGGGTGGTAGCGGGAGGCTCCAAGAGACCCAGTACTTC. Protein sequence: CASSQVGGSGRLQETQYF.